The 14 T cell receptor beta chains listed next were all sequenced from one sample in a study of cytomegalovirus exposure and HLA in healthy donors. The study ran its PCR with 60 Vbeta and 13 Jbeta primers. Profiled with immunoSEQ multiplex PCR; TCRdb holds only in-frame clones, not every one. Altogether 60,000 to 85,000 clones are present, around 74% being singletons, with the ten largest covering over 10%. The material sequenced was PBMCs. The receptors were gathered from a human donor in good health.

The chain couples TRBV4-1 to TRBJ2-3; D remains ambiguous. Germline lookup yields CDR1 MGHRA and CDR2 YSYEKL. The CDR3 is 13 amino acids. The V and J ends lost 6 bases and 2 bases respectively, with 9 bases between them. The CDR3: CASRQTPTDTQYF. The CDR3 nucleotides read TGCGCCAGCAGACAGACACCCACAGATACGCAGTATTTT.

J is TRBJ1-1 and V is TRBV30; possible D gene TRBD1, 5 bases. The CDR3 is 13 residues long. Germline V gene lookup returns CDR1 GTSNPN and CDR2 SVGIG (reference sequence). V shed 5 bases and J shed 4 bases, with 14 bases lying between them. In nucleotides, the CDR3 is TGTGCCTGGCGTAGGGGCGGATTCACTGAAGCTTTCTTT. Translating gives CAWRRGGFTEAFF.

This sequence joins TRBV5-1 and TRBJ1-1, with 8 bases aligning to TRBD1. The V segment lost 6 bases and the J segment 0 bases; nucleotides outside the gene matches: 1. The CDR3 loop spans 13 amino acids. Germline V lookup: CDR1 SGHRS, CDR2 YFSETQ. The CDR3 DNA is TGCGCCAGCACAGGGGGCCTGAACACTGAAGCTTTCTTT. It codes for CASTGGLNTEAFF. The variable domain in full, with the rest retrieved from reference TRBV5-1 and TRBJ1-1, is KAGVTQTPRYLIKTRGQQVTLSCSPISGHRSVSWYQQTPGQGLQFLFEYFSETQRNKGNFPGRFSGRQFSNSRSEMNVSTLELGDSALYLCASTGGLNTEAFFGQGTRLTVV.

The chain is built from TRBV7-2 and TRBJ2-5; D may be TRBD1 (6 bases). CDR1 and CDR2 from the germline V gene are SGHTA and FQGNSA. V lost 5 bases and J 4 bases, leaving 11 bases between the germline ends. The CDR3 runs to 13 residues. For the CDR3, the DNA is TGTGCCAGCAGCCCCCAGGGGCGAGAGACCCAGTACTTC. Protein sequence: CASSPQGRETQYF.

Written as DNA, the CDR3 is TGTGCCAGCAGCCGGGGACAAGGGAATGAAAAACTGTTTTTT. It encodes CASSRGQGNEKLFF. The chain combines TRBV6-5 with TRBJ1-4; perhaps TRBD1 as D (6 bases). Trimming took 6 bases from V and 5 from J, leaving 13 bases between them. Germline V gene data show CDR1 as MNHEY and CDR2 as SVGAGI. This CDR3 comprises 14 residues.

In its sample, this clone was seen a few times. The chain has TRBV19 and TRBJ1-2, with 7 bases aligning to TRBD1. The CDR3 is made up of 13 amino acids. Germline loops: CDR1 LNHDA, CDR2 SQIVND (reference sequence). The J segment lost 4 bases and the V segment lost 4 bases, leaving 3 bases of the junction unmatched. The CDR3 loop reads CASSTSGGYGYTF. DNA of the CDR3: TGTGCCAGTAGTACCTCAGGGGGCTATGGCTACACCTTC.

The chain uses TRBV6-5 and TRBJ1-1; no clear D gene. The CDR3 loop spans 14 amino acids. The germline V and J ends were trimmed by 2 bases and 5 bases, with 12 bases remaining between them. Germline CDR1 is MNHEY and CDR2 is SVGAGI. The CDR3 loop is CASSYGFEETEAFF. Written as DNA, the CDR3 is TGTGCCAGCAGTTACGGATTCGAGGAAACTGAAGCTTTCTTT.

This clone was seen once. The CDR3 sequence is CASSPSRQGVQYF. DNA of the CDR3: TGTGCCAGCTCACCTTCCCGACAGGGGGTGCAGTACTTC. The V gene is TRBV18, the J gene TRBJ2-7, with 9 bases fitting TRBD1. The CDR3 totals 13 residues. Germline CDR1 is KGHSH and CDR2 is LQKENI. Germline trimming cut 3 bases from V and 9 bases from J; bases unmatched to any gene: 6. Drawing the rest from reference TRBV18 and TRBJ2-7, the complete variable domain is NAGVMQNPRHLVRRRGQEARLRCSPMKGHSHVYWYRQLPEEGLKFMVYLQKENIIDESGMPKERFSAEFPKEGPSILRIQQVVRGDSAAYFCASSPSRQGVQYFGPGTRLTVT.

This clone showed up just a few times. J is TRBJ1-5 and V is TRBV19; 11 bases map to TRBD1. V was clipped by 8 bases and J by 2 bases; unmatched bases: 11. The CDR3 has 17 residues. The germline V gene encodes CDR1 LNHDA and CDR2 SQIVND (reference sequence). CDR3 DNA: TGTGCCAGTGGTGCCCGGGACAGGGGGATTGGCAATCAGCCCCAGCATTTT. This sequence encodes CASGARDRGIGNQPQHF.

The DNA of the CDR3 is TGTGCCAGCAGCCCCCCCCGAATGGCGGGAGAGCCCTACGAGCAGTACTTC. Its translation is CASSPPRMAGEPYEQYF. The rearrangement links TRBV13 to TRBJ2-7; 7 positions match TRBD2. The V segment lost 5 bases and the J segment 2 bases; nucleotides outside the gene matches: 15. CDR1 is PRHDT and CDR2 is FYEKMQ in the germline V gene (reference sequence). The CDR3 is 17 amino acids.

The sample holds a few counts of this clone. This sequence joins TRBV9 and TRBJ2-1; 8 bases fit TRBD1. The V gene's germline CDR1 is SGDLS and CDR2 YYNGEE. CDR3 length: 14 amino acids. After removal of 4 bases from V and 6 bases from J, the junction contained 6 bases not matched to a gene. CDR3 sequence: CASSPGQGRNEQFF. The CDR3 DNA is TGTGCCAGCAGCCCAGGACAGGGCCGCAATGAGCAGTTCTTC.

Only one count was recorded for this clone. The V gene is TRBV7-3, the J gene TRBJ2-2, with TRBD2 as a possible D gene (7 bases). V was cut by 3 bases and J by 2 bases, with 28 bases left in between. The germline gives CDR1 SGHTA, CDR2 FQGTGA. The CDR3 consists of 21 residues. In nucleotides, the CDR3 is TGTGCCAGCAGCTTTGTTCGGGCGGGGGCCTGGCAACCCATCAACACCGGGGAGCTGTTTTTT. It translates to CASSFVRAGAWQPINTGELFF.

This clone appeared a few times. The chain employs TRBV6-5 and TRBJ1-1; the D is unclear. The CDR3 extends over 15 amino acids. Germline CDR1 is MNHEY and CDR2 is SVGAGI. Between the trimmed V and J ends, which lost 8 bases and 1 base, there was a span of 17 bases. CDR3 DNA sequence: TGTGCCAGCTTAGGGAAGGACTCAAGGAACACTGAAGCTTTCTTT. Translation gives CASLGKDSRNTEAFF.

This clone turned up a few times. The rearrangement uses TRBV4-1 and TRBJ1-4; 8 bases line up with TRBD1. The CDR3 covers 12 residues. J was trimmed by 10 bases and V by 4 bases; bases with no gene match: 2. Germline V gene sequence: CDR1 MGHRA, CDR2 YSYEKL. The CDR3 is CASSPTGGKLFF. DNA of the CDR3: TGCGCCAGCAGCCCTACAGGGGGAAAACTGTTTTTT.